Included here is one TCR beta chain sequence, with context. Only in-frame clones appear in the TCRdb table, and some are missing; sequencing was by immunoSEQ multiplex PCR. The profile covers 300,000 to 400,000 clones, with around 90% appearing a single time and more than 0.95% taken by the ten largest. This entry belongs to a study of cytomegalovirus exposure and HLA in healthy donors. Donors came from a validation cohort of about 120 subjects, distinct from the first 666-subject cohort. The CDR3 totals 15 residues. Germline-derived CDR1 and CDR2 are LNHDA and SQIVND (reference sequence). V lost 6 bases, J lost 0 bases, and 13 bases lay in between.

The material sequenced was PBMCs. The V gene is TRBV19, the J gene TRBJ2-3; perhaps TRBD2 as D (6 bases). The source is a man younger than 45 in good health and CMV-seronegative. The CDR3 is CASRELALSTDTQYF. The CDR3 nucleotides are TGTGCCAGTAGGGAACTAGCCCTTAGCACAGATACGCAGTATTTT.